The entry that follows covers one TCR beta chain sequence. This specimen belongs to a study of cytotoxic CD8 clonotypes in ibrutinib-treated CLL. Whole-study context: Response sampling came at median approximately a year of treatment, ranging about 6 to 40 months.

Assay used: immunoSEQ multiplex PCR; TCRdb lists only in-frame clones, some missing. The sample records about 140,000 clones, approximately 77% being singletons. This clonotype was sampled from a human donor with chronic lymphocytic leukemia. The specimen comprised PBMCs, sampled after 12 months of ibrutinib treatment.

The CDR3 here is CASSLGRVAEDTQYF. The CDR3 bases are TGTGCCAGCAGCTTAGGCAGGGTGGCCGAAGATACGCAGTATTTT. V gene TRBV7-9 combines with J gene TRBJ2-3; maybe TRBD1 (5 bases). The CDR3 consists of 15 residues. Trimming removed 1 base at V and 5 bases at J, with 13 bases between. Germline-derived CDR1 and CDR2 are SEHNR and FQNEAQ (reference sequence).